The 26 T cell receptor beta chains below come from one sample, sequenced in a study of response to subunit inactivated influenza vaccine. TCRdb independently ran MiXCR on the RT-PCR reads; one entry per CDR3 protein. The sample lists 500,000 or so distinct CDR3 sequences; approximately 15% were seen once. The source was CD4+ T cells sorted from PBMCs, collected less than 30 months after vaccination. Receptors were obtained from a man aged 50-75 years who received an inactivated influenza vaccine.

V and J are TRBV7-9 and TRBJ2-1; D gene ambiguous. Trimming removed 5 bases from V and 5 bases from J, with 10 bases in between. The germline V gene has CDR1 SEHNR and CDR2 FQNEAQ (reference sequence). The CDR3 has 13 amino acids. The CDR3 coding sequence is TGTGCCAGCAGCCCAATACCCCACAATGAGCAGTTCTTC. It is translated as CASSPIPHNEQFF.

The rearrangement joins TRBV6-1 to TRBJ2-7; 13 positions agree with TRBD2. V dropped 6 bases and J dropped 3; count of bases not matched to a gene: 5. Germline loops: CDR1 MNHNS, CDR2 SASEGT. This CDR3 region has 15 residues. The CDR3 DNA is TGTGCCAGCAGCACTAGCGGGGGGGCTCACTACGAGCAGTACTTC. Protein sequence: CASSTSGGAHYEQYF.

The genes are TRBV18 and TRBJ2-6; D gene ambiguous. Per the germline V gene, CDR1 is KGHSH and CDR2 is LQKENI. Trimming removed 3 bases at V and 4 bases at J, with 13 bases between. The CDR3 length is 16 residues. DNA for the CDR3: TGTGCCAGCTCACCCCGTTGGGCCAGGGGGGCCAACGTCCTGACTTTC. Its translation is CASSPRWARGANVLTF.

This clonotype was seen a handful of times. The chain employs TRBV20-1 and TRBJ2-5, with D perhaps TRBD1 or TRBD2 (5 bases each). CDR3 size: 11 residues. Between the trimmed V and J ends, which lost 6 bases and 6 bases, there was a span of 11 bases. From germline, CDR1 is DFQATT and CDR2 SNEGSKA (reference sequence). In DNA, the CDR3 is TGCAGTGCCACTAGGGGTCAGACCCAGTACTTC. Translation: CSATRGQTQYF.

This clonotype turned up a few times. The chain couples TRBV15 to TRBJ1-4, with TRBD1 matching 9 bases. The V segment lost 2 bases and the J segment 0 bases; nucleotides outside the gene matches: 10. Germline CDR1 is LNHNV and CDR2 is YYDKDF (reference sequence). The CDR3 runs to 19 residues. Written as DNA, the CDR3 is TGTGCCACCAGCAGACGAAATTACAGGGGGCGGGCAACTAATGAAAAACTGTTTTTT. Encoded protein: CATSRRNYRGRATNEKLFF.

The rearrangement links TRBV7-2 to TRBJ2-4; D ambiguous. This CDR3 region has 15 residues. Germline CDR1 and CDR2: SGHTA and FQGNSA. V lost 5 bases and J lost 0, with 11 bases in between. In DNA form, the CDR3 reads TGTGCCAGCAGCCTGAACCTGATAGCCAAAAACATTCAGTACTTC. Encoded protein: CASSLNLIAKNIQYF. Full variable domain (rest looked up from reference TRBV7-2 and TRBJ2-4): GAGVSQSPSNKVTEKGKDVELRCDPISGHTALYWYRQSLGQGLEFLIYFQGNSAPDKSGLPSDRFSAERTGGSVSTLTIQRTQQEDSAVYLCASSLNLIAKNIQYFGAGTRLSVL.

This clonotype was seen repeatedly, ten times or more. The rearrangement uses TRBV20-1 and TRBJ2-5, with 8 bases fitting TRBD2. CDR1 and CDR2 (germline): DFQATT, SNEGSKA (reference sequence). Trimming took 2 bases from V and 4 from J; bases not matched to a gene: 9. The CDR3 is 15 amino acids. Here the CDR3 DNA reads TGCAGTGCTAGAATGGTAGCGGGAAGGGGAGAGACCCAGTACTTC. Translated, it gives CSARMVAGRGETQYF.

This clonotype showed up just a few times. The chain employs TRBV4-2 and TRBJ2-7; D is ambiguous. Between the trimmed V and J ends, which lost 0 bases and 7 bases, there was a span of 16 bases. The germline V gene has CDR1 LGHNA and CDR2 YNFKEQ. CDR3 length: 15 amino acids. The CDR3 sequence is CASSQDRAELGEQYF. In DNA, the CDR3 is TGTGCCAGCAGCCAAGATCGCGCGGAGTTGGGGGAGCAGTACTTC.

This clonotype has ten or more counts. The V gene is TRBV12-3 or TRBV12-4, the J gene TRBJ2-7, with 10 bases matching TRBD2. CDR3 length equals 15 residues. Trimming cost V 2 bases and J 9 bases; bases outside gene matches: 10. The CDR3 protein is CASSLTASGRAGQYF. CDR3 sequence (DNA): TGTGCCAGCAGTTTAACGGCTAGCGGGAGAGCTGGGCAGTACTTC.

This clonotype was picked up a small number of times. This rearrangement joins TRBV10-3 to TRBJ1-2, with no clear D. Germline V gene sequence: CDR1 ENHRY, CDR2 SYGVKD. The CDR3 runs 13 residues. V shed 4 bases and J shed 8 bases, with 14 bases lying between them. The CDR3 protein is CAISARSLGGYTF. The DNA for the CDR3 is TGTGCCATCAGTGCCCGCAGTTTGGGGGGCTACACCTTC.

This clonotype was picked up many times. The chain combines TRBV12-3 or TRBV12-4 with TRBJ2-1; no clear D gene. Trimming took off 2 bases at V and 4 bases at J, with 6 bases between the two ends. This CDR3 region has 13 residues. The CDR3 here is CASSLNGYNEQFF. In DNA, the CDR3 is TGTGCCAGCAGTTTAAACGGTTACAATGAGCAGTTCTTC.

In this sample, this clonotype turned up a few times. The chain joins TRBV20-1 to TRBJ2-3; 11 positions agree with TRBD2. The CDR3 totals 13 residues. The germline gives CDR1 DFQATT, CDR2 SNEGSKA (reference sequence). The V and J ends lost 7 bases and 1 base, in that order; junction bases with no gene match: 1. The CDR3 region is CSGGLAGTDTQYF. The CDR3, as DNA: TGCAGTGGGGGACTAGCGGGCACAGATACGCAGTATTTT.

This clonotype was seen at least ten times. CDR3 region: CSVEGQGNTEAFF. In DNA, the CDR3 is TGCAGCGTTGAGGGTCAGGGGAACACTGAAGCTTTCTTT. This chain links TRBV29-1 with TRBJ1-1; perhaps TRBD1 as D (5 bases). There are 13 residues in the CDR3. V was pared by 3 bases and J by 1 base, with 9 bases between. Germline V gives CDR1 SQVTM, CDR2 ANQGSEA.

The chain links TRBV4-3 to TRBJ2-1; 11 positions match TRBD2. V shed 2 bases, J shed 4 bases, and the junction held 4 bases outside the gene matches. Germline CDR1 reads LGHNA; CDR2 reads YSLEER. This CDR3 is 16 amino acids long. CDR3 DNA sequence: TGCGCCAGCAGCCAAATGCCTAGCGGGGGGTACAATGAGCAGTTCTTC. Protein sequence: CASSQMPSGGYNEQFF.

The chain recombines TRBV5-1 with TRBJ2-3; D unresolved. Trimming stripped 3 bases from V and 6 bases from J, with 14 bases between. The length of the CDR3 is 14 residues. The germline V gene has CDR1 SGHRS and CDR2 YFSETQ. CDR3 in DNA: TGCGCCAGCAGCTGGAATACGTGGTCGGATACGCAGTATTTT. Encoded protein: CASSWNTWSDTQYF.

The rearrangement uses TRBV5-8 and TRBJ1-1; D remains unclear. V was cut by 6 bases and J by 1 base, with 16 bases left in between. This CDR3 has 15 residues. Germline values: CDR1 SGHTS, CDR2 YDEGEE. The CDR3 DNA reads TGTGCCAGCACCGATGTATGGACGGCGAACACTGAAGCTTTCTTT. Protein: CASTDVWTANTEAFF.

The chain uses TRBV12-3 or TRBV12-4 and TRBJ1-2, with D maybe TRBD1 (5 bases). CDR3 size: 13 residues. Deletions cut 7 bases from V and 3 bases from J, with 12 bases between. The CDR3 spells CASKLQVDYGYTF. The CDR3 DNA reads as TGTGCCAGCAAACTACAGGTGGACTATGGCTACACCTTC.

This clonotype was counted a few times. V gene TRBV28 combines with J gene TRBJ2-1; 12 bases agree with TRBD2. This CDR3 spans 15 amino acids. J gave up 5 bases and V 6 bases, and 5 bases lay outside the gene matches. Germline V gene lookup returns CDR1 MDHEN and CDR2 SYDVKM. CDR3: CASSTTSGGNNEQFF. CDR3 nucleotide sequence: TGTGCCAGCAGCACCACTAGCGGGGGGAACAATGAGCAGTTCTTC.

This chain connects TRBV10-3 to TRBJ1-1; tentatively, D is TRBD1 (6 bases). The CDR3 totals 12 residues. The ends were cut back, 6 bases at V and 10 bases at J, with 15 bases in the middle. The germline V gene encodes CDR1 ENHRY and CDR2 SYGVKD. The CDR3 reads CAISPDRVRAFF. CDR3 in DNA: TGTGCCATCAGCCCGGACAGAGTACGAGCTTTCTTT.

The chain employs TRBV9 and TRBJ2-2; maybe TRBD1 (7 bases). The germline gives CDR1 SGDLS, CDR2 YYNGEE. This CDR3 region has 16 residues. V was clipped by 3 bases and J by 6 bases, with 18 bases between them. CDR3 coding DNA: TGTGCCAGCAGCGCCCGGGGGTTACAGGGGCCCGGGGAGCTGTTTTTT. It translates to CASSARGLQGPGELFF.

The rearrangement uses TRBV5-1 and TRBJ2-7; 8 bases agree with TRBD2. Germline values: CDR1 SGHRS, CDR2 YFSETQ. The CDR3 loop spans 14 amino acids. The junction had 6 bases not matched to a gene; V was cut back by 7 bases and J by 0 bases. The CDR3 nucleotides read TGCGCCAGCGGAGAGGCGGGGGGCTCCTACGAGCAGTACTTC. Encoded protein: CASGEAGGSYEQYF.

This clonotype came up a few times. The chain uses TRBV6-2 or TRBV6-3 and TRBJ2-5, with D unclear. The ends were cut back, 6 bases at V and 2 bases at J, with 13 bases in the middle. This CDR3 has 14 amino acids. The germline gives CDR1 MNHEY, CDR2 SVGEGT. CDR3 coding DNA: TGTGCCAGCAGAAAATGGGGTCAACAAGAGACCCAGTACTTC. This sequence encodes CASRKWGQQETQYF.

In this sample, this clonotype turned up many times. The chain recombines TRBV20-1 with TRBJ1-5; D remains ambiguous. Trimming took 6 bases from V and 7 from J, leaving 16 bases between them. The CDR3 loop spans 13 amino acids. Looked up from germline, CDR1 is DFQATT and CDR2 is SNEGSKA (reference sequence). Written as DNA, the CDR3 is TGCAGTGCCGGAGACCTACCGGGGCAGCCCCAGCATTTT. As protein: CSAGDLPGQPQHF.

The CDR3 DNA reads as TGTGCCAGCAGCCTCCTGACTAGCGGGAGGACGTCTTACATTCAGTACTTC. Protein sequence: CASSLLTSGRTSYIQYF. V is TRBV3-1 and J is TRBJ2-4; 13 nucleotides line up with TRBD2. This CDR3 spans 17 amino acids. V shed 4 bases and J 8 bases; nucleotides not matched to a gene: 11. From germline, CDR1 is LGHDT and CDR2 YNNKEL (reference sequence).

This clonotype was seen a handful of times. V usage is TRBV15 and J usage is TRBJ2-7; D is undetermined. CDR1 and CDR2 (germline): LNHNV, YYDKDF (reference sequence). There are 15 residues in the CDR3. Trimming shortened V by 8 bases and J by 2 bases, and 19 bases separated the two germline ends. CDR3 DNA sequence: TGTGCCACCCCTGTCTCAGCTAGTCGGCCCTACGAGCAGTACTTC. Translating it yields CATPVSASRPYEQYF.

Only a few counts were recorded for this clonotype. The chain is built from TRBV10-3 and TRBJ1-5; D remains ambiguous. The CDR3 has 14 residues. From germline, CDR1 is ENHRY and CDR2 SYGVKD. Trimming shortened V by 4 bases and J by 0 bases, and 7 bases separated the two germline ends. As DNA, the CDR3 is TGTGCCATCAGTGGCGGACCTAGCAATCAGCCCCAGCATTTT. Protein: CAISGGPSNQPQHF.